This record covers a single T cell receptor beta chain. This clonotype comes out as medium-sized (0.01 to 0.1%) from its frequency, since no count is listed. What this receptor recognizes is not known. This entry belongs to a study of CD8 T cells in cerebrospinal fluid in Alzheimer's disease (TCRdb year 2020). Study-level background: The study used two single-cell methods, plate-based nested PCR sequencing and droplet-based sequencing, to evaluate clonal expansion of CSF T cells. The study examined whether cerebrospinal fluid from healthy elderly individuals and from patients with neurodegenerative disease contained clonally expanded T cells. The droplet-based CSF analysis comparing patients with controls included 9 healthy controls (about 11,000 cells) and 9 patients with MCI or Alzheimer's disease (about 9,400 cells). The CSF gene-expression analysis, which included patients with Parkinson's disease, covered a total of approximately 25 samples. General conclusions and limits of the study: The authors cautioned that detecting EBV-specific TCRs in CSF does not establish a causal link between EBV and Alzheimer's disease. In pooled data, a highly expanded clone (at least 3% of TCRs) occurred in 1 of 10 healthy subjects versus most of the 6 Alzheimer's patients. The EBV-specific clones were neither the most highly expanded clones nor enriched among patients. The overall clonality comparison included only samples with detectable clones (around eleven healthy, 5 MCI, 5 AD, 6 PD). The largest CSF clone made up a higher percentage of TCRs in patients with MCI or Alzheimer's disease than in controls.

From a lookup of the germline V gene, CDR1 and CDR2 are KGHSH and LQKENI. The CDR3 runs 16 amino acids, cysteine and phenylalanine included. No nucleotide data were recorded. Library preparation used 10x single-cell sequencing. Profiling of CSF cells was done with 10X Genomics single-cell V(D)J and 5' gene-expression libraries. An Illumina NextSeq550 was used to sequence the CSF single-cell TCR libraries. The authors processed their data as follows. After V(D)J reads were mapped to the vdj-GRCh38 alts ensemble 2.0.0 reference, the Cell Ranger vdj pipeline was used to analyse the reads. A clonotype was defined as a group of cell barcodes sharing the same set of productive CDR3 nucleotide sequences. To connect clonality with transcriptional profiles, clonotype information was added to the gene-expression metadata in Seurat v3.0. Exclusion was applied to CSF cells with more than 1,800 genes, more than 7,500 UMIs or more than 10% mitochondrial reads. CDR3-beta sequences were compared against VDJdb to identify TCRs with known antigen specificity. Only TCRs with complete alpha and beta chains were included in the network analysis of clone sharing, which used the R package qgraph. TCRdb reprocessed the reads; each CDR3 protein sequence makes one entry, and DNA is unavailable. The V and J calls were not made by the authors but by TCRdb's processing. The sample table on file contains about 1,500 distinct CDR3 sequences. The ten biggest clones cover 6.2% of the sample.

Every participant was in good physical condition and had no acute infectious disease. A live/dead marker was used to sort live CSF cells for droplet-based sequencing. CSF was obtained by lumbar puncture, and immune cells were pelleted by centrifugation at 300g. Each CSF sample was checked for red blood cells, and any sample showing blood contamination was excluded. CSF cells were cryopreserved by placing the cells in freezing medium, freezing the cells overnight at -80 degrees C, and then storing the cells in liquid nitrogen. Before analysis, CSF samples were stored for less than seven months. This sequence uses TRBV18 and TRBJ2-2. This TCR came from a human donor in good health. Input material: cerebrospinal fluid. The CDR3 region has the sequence CASSPLVAANTGELFF.